A single sample gave rise to the 4 T cell receptor beta chains below, sequenced in a study of T cell changes during pregnancy in multiple sclerosis (dated by TCRdb to the late 2010s). Libraries were constructed by the immunoSEQ multiplex PCR assay. TCRdb obtained this table from immuneACCESS and retained in-frame rearrangements with V and J assigned. These tables miss some clones; where compared with another copy, unresolved V genes account for less than half of the shortfall, and the remainder is unexplained. Recorded for this sample are 33,000 or so clones; 90% of them occurred a single time. The top ten hold more than 4.5% of the sample. Specimen: peripheral blood, collected in the third trimester of pregnancy. The receptor set was obtained from a female donor in good health, enrolled as a control in a pregnancy study.

V and J are TRBV19 and TRBJ1-2; D gene unclear. Germline-derived CDR1 and CDR2 are LNHDA and SQIVND (reference sequence). V lost 4 bases, J lost 3 bases, and 12 bases lay in between. This CDR3 comprises 14 residues. This CDR3 reads CASSTESYYYGYTF. DNA of the CDR3: TGTGCCAGTAGTACCGAGAGTTATTACTATGGCTACACCTTC.

The rearrangement uses TRBV5-1 and TRBJ2-7; 9 bases align to TRBD1. Germline V lookup: CDR1 SGHRS, CDR2 YFSETQ. The CDR3 has 14 amino acids. After removal of 4 bases from V and 3 bases from J, the junction contained 5 bases not matched to a gene. The CDR3 coding sequence is TGCGCCAGCAGCCCGGGACAGGGTAACTACGAGCAGTACTTC. Its translation: CASSPGQGNYEQYF.

J is TRBJ2-3 and V is TRBV5-1, with 10 bases fitting TRBD2. The V gene end was trimmed by 4 bases and the J gene end by 13 bases; junction bases not matched to a gene: 6. Germline CDR1 reads SGHRS; CDR2 reads YFSETQ. The CDR3 is 12 amino acids. The CDR3 loop reads CASSIDSGRKYF. The DNA of the CDR3 is TGCGCCAGCAGCATCGATAGCGGGAGGAAGTATTTT.

The V call is TRBV7-3, the J call TRBJ2-3, with a tentative D call TRBD1 (5 bases). The CDR3 has 16 residues. V was cut by 5 bases and J by 3 bases, with 18 bases left in between. Per the germline V gene, CDR1 is SGHTA and CDR2 is FQGTGA. The CDR3, as DNA: TGTGCCAGCAGCACAAGGCAGGGAATGGGTACAGATACGCAGTATTTT. This sequence encodes CASSTRQGMGTDTQYF.